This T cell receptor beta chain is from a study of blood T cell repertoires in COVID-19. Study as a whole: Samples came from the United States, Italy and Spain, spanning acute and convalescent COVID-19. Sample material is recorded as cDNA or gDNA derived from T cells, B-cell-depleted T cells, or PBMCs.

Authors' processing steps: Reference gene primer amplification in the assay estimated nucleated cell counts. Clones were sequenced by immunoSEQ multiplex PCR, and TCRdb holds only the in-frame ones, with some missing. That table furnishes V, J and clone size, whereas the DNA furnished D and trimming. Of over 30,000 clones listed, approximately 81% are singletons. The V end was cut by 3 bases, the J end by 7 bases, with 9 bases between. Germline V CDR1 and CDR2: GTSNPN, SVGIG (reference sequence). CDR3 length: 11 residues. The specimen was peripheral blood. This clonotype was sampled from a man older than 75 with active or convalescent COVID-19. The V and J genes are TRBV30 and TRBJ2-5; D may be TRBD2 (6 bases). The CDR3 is CAWSGRGTQYF. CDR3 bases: TGTGCCTGGAGCGGGCGGGGGACCCAGTACTTC.